The 28 T cell receptor beta chains presented below share a single source sample, sequenced in a study of regulatory T cells in long-lasting Graves disease. The time point here: persistent/refractory GD, antithyroid drugs over 5 years with positive TRAb. From RNA extracted from PBMCs, the TCR library was made. iRepertoire HTBI primers and Arm-PCR of CDR3 regions built TCR beta libraries. A single record per CDR3 protein comes from TCRdb applying MiXCR to the multiplex PCR reads. The sample yields a few hundred thousand distinct CDR3 sequences, approximately 25% seen once. The sequencing here drew on peripheral blood mononuclear cells (PBMCs), taken when the disease was refractory, from a patient treated with antithyroid drugs. The receptors derive from a woman aged 40 to 49 with Graves disease.

This clonotype has a handful of counts. The rearrangement links TRBV28 to TRBJ2-1; D call uncertain. From germline, CDR1 is MDHEN and CDR2 SYDVKM. The V end was cut by 3 bases, the J end by 0 bases, with 6 bases between. CDR3 length: 14 residues. The CDR3, as DNA: TGTGCCAGCAGTTTCTATAGCTCCTACAATGAGCAGTTCTTC. It translates to CASSFYSSYNEQFF.

The rearrangement joins TRBV29-1 to TRBJ2-7; TRBD1 matches at 7 bases. The germline gives CDR1 SQVTM, CDR2 ANQGSEA. V gave up 4 bases and J gave up 3 bases; unmatched junction bases: 3. This CDR3 has 12 amino acids. The CDR3, as DNA: TGCAGCGTTGGTCCAGGGGGCTACGAGCAGTACTTC. It translates to CSVGPGGYEQYF.

In its sample, this clonotype was seen a few times. The V and J genes are TRBV19 and TRBJ2-4; perhaps TRBD2 as D (5 bases). Germline CDR1 is LNHDA and CDR2 is SQIVND (reference sequence). The CDR3 consists of 15 residues. Trimming cost V 1 base and J 0 bases, with 7 bases left between them. The chain's CDR3 is CASSIVGRAKNIQYF. The CDR3 nucleotides are TGTGCCAGTAGTATAGTGGGGAGAGCCAAAAACATTCAGTACTTC.

The V and J genes are TRBV19 and TRBJ1-5; 8 nucleotides line up with TRBD1. The CDR3 spans 16 residues. V shed 3 bases and J 3 bases; nucleotides not matched to a gene: 7. Germline V gives CDR1 LNHDA, CDR2 SQIVND (reference sequence). CDR3 DNA: TGTGCCAGTAGTATCCGGACAGGGTCGCCCAATCAGCCCCAGCATTTT. Amino acids: CASSIRTGSPNQPQHF.

This clonotype was seen only a few times. The genes are TRBV6-9 and TRBJ1-4; tentatively, D is TRBD1 (5 bases). The germline V and J ends were trimmed by 3 bases and 11 bases, with 13 bases remaining between them. The germline V gene encodes CDR1 MNHGY and CDR2 SVAAGI. This CDR3 has 13 amino acids. The CDR3 protein is CASSYEAEGKLFF. CDR3 DNA: TGTGCCAGCAGTTACGAAGCCGAGGGGAAACTGTTTTTT.

This clonotype appeared once. J is TRBJ1-6 and V is TRBV6-4, with TRBD1 as a possible D gene (5 bases). This CDR3 has 17 residues. Germline V CDR1 and CDR2: MRHNA, SNTAGT. The V end lost 5 bases, the J end lost 4 bases, and 18 bases lay between the germline ends. CDR3 region: CASSYDPGRGYNSPLHF. For the CDR3, the DNA is TGTGCCAGCAGTTACGATCCGGGACGGGGATATAATTCACCCCTCCACTTT.

The sample holds many counts of this clonotype. The chain joins TRBV20-1 to TRBJ2-7; the D is unclear. Germline CDR1 is DFQATT and CDR2 is SNEGSKA (reference sequence). This CDR3 spans 15 amino acids. Trimming took off 1 base at V and 2 bases at J, with 15 bases between the two ends. The CDR3 DNA follows: TGCAGTGCTAGAGCCCCTGGTAGTGGCCCCTACGAGCAGTACTTC. It specifies CSARAPGSGPYEQYF.

This rearrangement joins TRBV5-1 to TRBJ2-2, with 11 positions matching TRBD2. V lost 2 bases and J lost 3; bases outside the gene matches: 3. Germline CDR1 SGHRS, CDR2 YFSETQ. The CDR3 covers 16 residues. This CDR3 is CASSLLAGVDTGELFF. CDR3 nucleotide sequence: TGCGCCAGCAGCTTACTAGCGGGAGTTGACACCGGGGAGCTGTTTTTT.

Regarding this clonotype: It may be a read error: a sequence one base away is much more abundant. The chain joins TRBV7-9 to TRBJ1-1; D remains unclear. This CDR3 has 12 residues. Germline values: CDR1 SEHNR, CDR2 FQNEAQ (reference sequence). The V gene lost 5 bases and the J gene lost 8 bases, with 12 bases spanning the gap. The CDR3: CASSIPSSEAFF. The CDR3 DNA follows: TGTGCCAGCAGCATACCCTCTTCGGAAGCTTTCTTT.

In this sample, this clonotype turned up many times. This chain uses TRBV19 with TRBJ1-5, with D maybe TRBD1 (5 bases). V lost 7 bases, J lost 3 bases, and 13 bases lay in between. Germline CDR1 and CDR2: LNHDA and SQIVND (reference sequence). The CDR3 is 14 amino acids. The CDR3 loop is CASTKTETNQPQHF. DNA of the CDR3: TGTGCCAGTACTAAGACAGAGACCAATCAGCCCCAGCATTTT.

This clonotype was seen repeatedly, ten times or more. J is TRBJ1-2 and V is TRBV28, with unresolved D. CDR1 is MDHEN and CDR2 is SYDVKM in the germline V gene. The V end lost 5 bases, the J end lost 8 bases, and 12 bases lay between the germline ends. The CDR3 covers 12 residues. The DNA of the CDR3 is TGTGCCAGCAGTACAGCCCTCGGAGGCTACACCTTC. It is translated as CASSTALGGYTF.

J is TRBJ1-1 and V is TRBV10-3, with a tentative D call TRBD1 (5 bases). CDR1 is ENHRY, CDR2 SYGVKD, per germline. With 4 bases removed from V and 8 bases from J, the gap between germline ends came to 11 bases. The CDR3 is 12 residues long. CDR3 DNA sequence: TGTGCCATCAGTGGTTTGACAGAAGAAGCTTTCTTT. Encoded protein: CAISGLTEEAFF.

The chain recombines TRBV13 with TRBJ2-7; D gene unclear. With 2 bases removed from V and 2 bases from J, the gap between germline ends came to 10 bases. The CDR3 is 14 residues long. Germline-derived CDR1 and CDR2 are PRHDT and FYEKMQ (reference sequence). The CDR3 DNA follows: TGTGCCAGCAGCTTATATACAGCCACCTACGAGCAGTACTTC. This sequence encodes CASSLYTATYEQYF.

This clonotype showed up many times. The chain links TRBV12-3 or TRBV12-4 to TRBJ2-7, with 10 positions matching TRBD2. This CDR3 contains 14 residues. V was pared by 3 bases and J by 2 bases, with 1 base of the junction left unmatched. The CDR3 sequence is CASSFGLAAYEQYF. The CDR3 nucleotides read TGTGCCAGCAGTTTTGGACTAGCGGCCTACGAGCAGTACTTC.

This clonotype has a count of ten or more. The rearrangement links TRBV12-3 or TRBV12-4 to TRBJ2-7; 7 positions match TRBD2. V gave up 6 bases and J gave up 5 bases; unmatched junction bases: 7. The CDR3 has 13 residues. The CDR3 nucleotides are TGTGCCAGCAGAAGGACTAGGTCCCACGAGCAGTACTTC. Protein sequence: CASRRTRSHEQYF.

The V gene is TRBV13, the J gene TRBJ2-3, with no clear D. CDR1 is PRHDT, CDR2 FYEKMQ, per germline (reference sequence). Trimming pared 3 bases from V and 2 bases from J, leaving 15 bases between. CDR3 length equals 16 residues. CDR3 sequence: CASSFNLAKTTDTQYF. The CDR3 nucleotides read TGTGCCAGCAGCTTTAATCTGGCGAAGACCACAGATACGCAGTATTTT.

This clonotype was seen more than once but under ten times. The chain joins TRBV7-2 to TRBJ2-7, with D unclear. Trimming pared 1 base from V and 0 bases from J, leaving 7 bases between. The CDR3 is 14 amino acids. The V gene's germline CDR1 is SGHTA and CDR2 FQGNSA. The CDR3 DNA sequence: TGTGCCAGCAGCTTAGATTCGACCTCCTACGAGCAGTACTTC. It translates to CASSLDSTSYEQYF.

The chain recombines TRBV5-1 with TRBJ2-6; possibly TRBD1 for D (6 bases). Germline assignment: CDR1 SGHRS and CDR2 YFSETQ. V dropped 1 base and J dropped 1 base, with 9 bases sitting between them. CDR3 size: 16 residues. The CDR3 is CASSLTTGSGANVLTF. The CDR3 bases are TGCGCCAGCAGCTTGACAACAGGGTCTGGGGCCAACGTCCTGACTTTC.

V and J are TRBV14 and TRBJ2-5; 7 nucleotides agree with TRBD1. The V segment lost 0 bases and the J segment 1 base; nucleotides outside the gene matches: 11. The CDR3 loop spans 18 amino acids. Germline loops: CDR1 SGHDN, CDR2 FVKESK. CDR3 DNA sequence: TGTGCCAGCAGCCAAGAAATCCGACCGGGACAGCTCCAAGAGACCCAGTACTTC. Translating gives CASSQEIRPGQLQETQYF.

This clonotype came up many times. The rearrangement joins TRBV20-1 to TRBJ1-1; 8 nucleotides align to TRBD1. The CDR3 runs 12 residues. Germline trimming cut 6 bases from V and 5 bases from J; bases unmatched to any gene: 5. In germline, CDR1 is DFQATT, CDR2 SNEGSKA (reference sequence). The CDR3 is CSAAQGVTEAFF. Here the CDR3 DNA reads TGCAGTGCGGCACAGGGGGTTACTGAAGCTTTCTTT.

The V call is TRBV30, the J call TRBJ1-4; 7 bases align to TRBD1. The trim removed 3 bases at V and 7 bases at J, leaving 8 bases unmatched. Germline V gene data show CDR1 as GTSNPN and CDR2 as SVGIG (reference sequence). This CDR3 has 14 amino acids. The CDR3 loop is CAWRTGAGGEKLFF. The CDR3 DNA sequence: TGTGCCTGGAGAACAGGGGCCGGGGGTGAAAAACTGTTTTTT.

CDR3 in DNA: TGTGCCAGCAGCTTAGAACTGGGTTTTAGCACAGATACGCAGTATTTT. It is translated as CASSLELGFSTDTQYF. J is TRBJ2-3 and V is TRBV11-2; no reliable D call. The germline CDR1 and CDR2 sequences are SGHAT and FQNNGV. The CDR3 has 16 amino acids. Deletions cut 0 bases from V and 0 bases from J, with 10 bases between.

A word on this clonotype: A junction end diverges from the germline sequence, so it may reflect a read error. The chain joins TRBV5-6 to TRBJ2-7, with D possibly TRBD2 on 6 matching bases. The CDR3 is made up of 15 amino acids. Germline V gene lookup returns CDR1 SGHDT and CDR2 YYEEEE. The CDR3, as DNA: TGTGCCAGCAGCCCCACCGGGTGGGAGGAAGAGACCCAGCACTTC. Its translation: CASSPTGWEEETQHF.

With respect to this clonotype: At one of its ends the junction is not consistent with the germline gene, which may arise from a read error. The V and J genes are TRBV7-9 and TRBJ2-2, with TRBD1 matching 9 bases. The CDR3 is made up of 17 amino acids. Germline CDR1 SEHNR, CDR2 FQNEAQ (reference sequence). The CDR3 protein is CASSFVGGQGNTGELSF. In DNA form, the CDR3 reads TGTGCCAGCAGCTTCGTCGGAGGACAGGGGAACACCGGGGAGCTGTCTTTT.

This clonotype was counted many times. The chain employs TRBV28 and TRBJ2-7; 8 bases line up with TRBD2. After removal of 7 bases from V and 9 bases from J, the junction contained 14 bases not matched to a gene. The CDR3 consists of 14 residues. Per the germline V gene, CDR1 is MDHEN and CDR2 is SYDVKM. The CDR3 bases are TGTGCCAGCATGGGGGGGAGCGGGAGTGGGCGGCAGTACTTC. Its protein is CASMGGSGSGRQYF.

V usage is TRBV6-1 and J usage is TRBJ2-7; 8 positions match TRBD1. V was clipped by 8 bases and J by 9 bases; unmatched bases: 12. Germline V gene sequence: CDR1 MNHNS, CDR2 SASEGT. The CDR3 has 13 residues. CDR3 in DNA: TGTGCCAGCTTTTTGTCAGGGGGCGTCGGGCAGTACTTC. It codes for CASFLSGGVGQYF.

This clonotype was seen at least ten times. This chain uses TRBV12-3 or TRBV12-4 with TRBJ1-1; D is ambiguous. The length of the CDR3 is 11 residues. V shed 1 base and J shed 11 bases, with 8 bases lying between them. As DNA, the CDR3 is TGTGCCAGCAGTTTAGATCGAGTGGCTTTCTTT. Residues: CASSLDRVAFF.

This clonotype was counted ten times or more. The chain has TRBV7-3 and TRBJ2-7; 10 bases are shared with TRBD1. V shed 7 bases and J 0 bases; nucleotides not matched to a gene: 6. Per germline, CDR1 SGHTA and CDR2 FQGTGA. The CDR3 is 15 amino acids. The CDR3 here is CASTAGTGDSYEQYF. The CDR3 nucleotides read TGTGCCAGCACGGCCGGGACAGGGGACTCCTACGAGCAGTACTTC.